This TCR beta chain was retrieved from a study of early T cells in non-severe SARS-CoV-2 infection. Overall study context: The authors sequenced bulk RNA from unsorted whole blood, leaving chains unpaired. Study-level results: Matching results from VDJdb favored anti-spike CD8 responses, leaving private and CD4 specificities undetected.

Molecules of cDNA were individually given unique molecular identifiers that were attached to them. TCRdb reanalysed the 5' RACE reads using MiXCR and keeps one entry per CDR3 protein. Here the sample spans 48,000 or so distinct CDR3 sequences, approximately 13% being singletons. CDR1 SNHLY and CDR2 FYNNEI come from the germline V gene. This CDR3 has 15 amino acids. Trimming cost V 4 bases and J 6 bases; bases outside gene matches: 6. This clonotype has ten or more counts. No antigen is known for it. The rearrangement uses TRBV2 and TRBJ2-6; 7 bases line up with TRBD1. Sequenced: whole blood. This clonotype was sampled from an adult who was a healthcare worker with PCR-confirmed SARS-CoV-2 infection or an uninfected control (not recorded which). The CDR3 loop reads CASSGTGFLANVLTF. As DNA, the CDR3 is TGTGCCAGCAGTGGGACAGGTTTTTTGGCCAACGTCCTGACTTTC.